These 16 T cell receptor beta chains were sequenced from one sample in a study of T cells in Graves' hyperthyroidism and ophthalmopathy. The source material, RNA transcripts, was used to amplify TCR beta CDR3 regions. First-round RT-PCR targeting the TCR CDR3 was performed with the HTBI primer set. TCRdb reprocessed the multiplex PCR reads with MiXCR, giving one entry per CDR3 protein. The sample gives 450,000 to 650,000 distinct CDR3 sequences, more than 20% of which show up once; around 27% is in the top ten. The sequencing input was blood. The receptor set was obtained from a man younger than 30 with Graves' hyperthyroidism.

This clonotype was recorded a few times. One base away lies a much larger clone, so this may be a sequencing read error. The missing conserved phenylalanine or tryptophan at the end of this CDR3 makes a read error likely. This rearrangement joins TRBV12-3 or TRBV12-4 to TRBJ1-5; D is perhaps TRBD1 (6 bases). Trimming cost V 5 bases and J 8 bases, with 25 bases left between them. The CDR3 is 17 amino acids. The chain's CDR3 is CASSGGGQGRLLEPQHS. In nucleotides, the CDR3 is TGTGCCAGCAGTGGCGGGGGGCAGGGTCGGCTCTTAGAGCCCCAGCATTCT.

This clonotype has ten or more counts. The chain couples TRBV12-3 or TRBV12-4 to TRBJ1-2; 8 bases are a match to TRBD1. V was pared by 2 bases and J by 8 bases, with 7 bases of the junction left unmatched. The CDR3 has 14 amino acids. In DNA, the CDR3 is TGTGCCAGCAGTTTAAGGACAGGGTGGCACGGCTACACCTTC. Amino acid sequence: CASSLRTGWHGYTF.

This clonotype was detected a few times. The V gene is TRBV24-1, the J gene TRBJ2-5, with D tentatively TRBD1 or TRBD2 (5 bases each). The CDR3 loop spans 16 amino acids. Trimming removed 4 bases from V and 3 bases from J, with 17 bases in between. The germline V gene encodes CDR1 KGHDR and CDR2 SFDVKD. The CDR3, as DNA: TGTGCCACCAGTGACCCGAGGAAGGGGCGGGAAGAGACCCAGTACTTC. Translation: CATSDPRKGREETQYF.

This clonotype has ten or more counts. V and J are TRBV28 and TRBJ1-2; D gene uncertain. The length of the CDR3 is 14 residues. V lost 2 bases, J lost 2 bases, and 9 bases lay in between. Germline V gene lookup returns CDR1 MDHEN and CDR2 SYDVKM. CDR3 sequence: CASSLPGMNYGYTF. The CDR3 region has the DNA TGTGCCAGCAGTTTACCGGGCATGAACTATGGCTACACCTTC.

In this sample, this clonotype turned up many times. This chain links TRBV29-1 with TRBJ1-2; no clear D gene. V was pared by 5 bases and J by 6 bases, with 19 bases between. The CDR3 runs to 14 residues. Germline values: CDR1 SQVTM, CDR2 ANQGSEA. The chain's CDR3 is CSVNTLEGSNGYTF. The DNA for the CDR3 is TGCAGCGTTAATACCTTGGAAGGGAGTAATGGCTACACCTTC.

This clonotype has a count of ten or more. The V call is TRBV19, the J call TRBJ1-1; D call uncertain. The CDR3 spans 14 residues. Germline V CDR1 and CDR2: LNHDA, SQIVND (reference sequence). V lost 1 base to trimming and J lost 1 base, with 7 bases between them. CDR3 sequence reads: CASSIAVGNTEAFF. CDR3 sequence (DNA): TGTGCCAGTAGTATAGCCGTGGGGAACACTGAAGCTTTCTTT.

Ten or more counts support this clonotype. J is TRBJ2-2 and V is TRBV12-3 or TRBV12-4; no firm D call. CDR3 length: 13 amino acids. V lost 11 bases to trimming and J lost 0 bases, with 10 bases between them. Here the CDR3 DNA reads TGTGCCGTCGGGTGGCCGAACACCGGGGAGCTGTTTTTT. Translation gives CAVGWPNTGELFF.

The table lists this clonotype with many counts. An end of the junction differs from the germline gene, which may be a read error. V and J are TRBV6-1 and TRBJ1-5; tentatively, D is TRBD1 (6 bases). Looked up from germline, CDR1 is MNHNS and CDR2 is SASEGT. The CDR3 is 15 amino acids. Here the CDR3 DNA reads TGTGCCAGCAGGGAAGGCAGGGGCTACAATCAGCCCCAGCATTTT. Residues: CASREGRGYNQPQHF.

As concerns this clonotype: The final CDR3 position lacks the conserved phenylalanine or tryptophan, pointing to a likely read error. This rearrangement joins TRBV12-3 or TRBV12-4 to TRBJ1-3; TRBD1 is a possible D gene (5 bases). CDR3 length: 14 residues. V gave up 3 bases and J gave up 4 bases, with 10 bases separating them. The CDR3 DNA reads TGTGCCAGCAGTTTGGGACGGATCGGAAACACCATATATTTG. It encodes CASSLGRIGNTIYL.

This chain joins TRBV19 and TRBJ1-6; the match to TRBD1 covers 7 bases. The CDR3 is 14 residues long. In germline, CDR1 is LNHDA, CDR2 SQIVND (reference sequence). J was trimmed by 10 bases and V by 7 bases; bases with no gene match: 10. The chain's CDR3 is CASNSGTEFSPLHF. CDR3 nucleotide sequence: TGTGCCAGTAACTCCGGGACAGAGTTCTCACCCCTCCACTTT.

For this clonotype: This could be a read error, since a much larger clone is one nucleotide away. The chain carries TRBV4-1 and TRBJ1-5; D uncertain. CDR1 and CDR2 from the germline V gene are MGHRA and YSYEKL. The CDR3 consists of 14 residues. The CDR3 nucleotides are TGCGCCAGCAGCGAAGAAGAGGGAGGTCAGCCCCAGCATTTT. Translation: CASSEEEGGQPQHF.

The rearrangement uses TRBV10-3 and TRBJ1-6; D unclear. The germline gives CDR1 ENHRY, CDR2 SYGVKD. CDR3 length: 14 amino acids. With 10 bases removed from V and 7 bases from J, the gap between germline ends came to 17 bases. The CDR3 sequence: CATGLAGENSPLHF. The CDR3 DNA reads as TGTGCCACCGGCTTGGCAGGAGAAAATTCACCCCTCCACTTT.

V is TRBV28 and J is TRBJ2-3; D remains unclear. The V gene's germline CDR1 is MDHEN and CDR2 SYDVKM. This CDR3 is built from 15 residues. Trimming removed 3 bases from V and 2 bases from J, with 12 bases in between. The CDR3 loop reads CASSFIAEPTDTQYF. The DNA of the CDR3 is TGTGCCAGCAGTTTTATCGCCGAACCCACAGATACGCAGTATTTT.

This clonotype has just a few counts. This may be a read error: a much more frequent sequence differs by one nucleotide. J is TRBJ2-5 and V is TRBV6-1; D may be TRBD2 (6 bases). The CDR3 is 16 amino acids. Looked up from germline, CDR1 is MNHNS and CDR2 is SASEGT. The CDR3 reads CVSSEALSAGKETQYF. Here the CDR3 DNA reads TGTGTCAGCAGTGAGGCTCTTTCGGCGGGGAAGGAGACCCAGTACTTC.

The V call is TRBV7-8, the J call TRBJ1-5; 8 positions agree with TRBD1. With V trimmed by 5 bases and J by 6 bases, 9 bases remained unmatched. The CDR3 sequence is 15 residues long. The V gene's germline CDR1 is SGHVS and CDR2 FQNEAQ. The CDR3 sequence: CASSGDRLRGQPQHF. CDR3 in DNA: TGTGCCAGCAGCGGGGACAGGCTCCGAGGTCAGCCCCAGCATTTT.

The sample holds many counts of this clonotype. The J gene is TRBJ2-7, the V gene TRBV25-1; D gene ambiguous. V was clipped by 0 bases and J by 12 bases, with 15 bases between them. Per germline, CDR1 MGHDK and CDR2 SYGVNS. The CDR3 is made up of 13 amino acids. The CDR3 DNA reads TGTGCCAGCAGTGAATATCCGCCTAGTCTAATGTACTTC. Protein: CASSEYPPSLMYF.